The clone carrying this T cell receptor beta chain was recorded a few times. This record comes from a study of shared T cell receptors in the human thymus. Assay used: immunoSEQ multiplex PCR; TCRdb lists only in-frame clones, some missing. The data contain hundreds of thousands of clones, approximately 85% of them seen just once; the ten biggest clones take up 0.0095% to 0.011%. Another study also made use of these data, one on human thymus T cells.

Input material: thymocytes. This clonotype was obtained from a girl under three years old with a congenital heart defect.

The CDR3: CARPRGGPYEQYF. The CDR3 nucleotides read TGTGCCAGGCCCCGAGGAGGGCCCTACGAGCAGTACTTC. The chain employs TRBV28 and TRBJ2-7, with a tentative D call TRBD2 (6 bases). Germline assignment: CDR1 MDHEN and CDR2 SYDVKM. The CDR3 loop spans 13 amino acids. V was cut by 9 bases and J by 2 bases, with 14 bases left in between.